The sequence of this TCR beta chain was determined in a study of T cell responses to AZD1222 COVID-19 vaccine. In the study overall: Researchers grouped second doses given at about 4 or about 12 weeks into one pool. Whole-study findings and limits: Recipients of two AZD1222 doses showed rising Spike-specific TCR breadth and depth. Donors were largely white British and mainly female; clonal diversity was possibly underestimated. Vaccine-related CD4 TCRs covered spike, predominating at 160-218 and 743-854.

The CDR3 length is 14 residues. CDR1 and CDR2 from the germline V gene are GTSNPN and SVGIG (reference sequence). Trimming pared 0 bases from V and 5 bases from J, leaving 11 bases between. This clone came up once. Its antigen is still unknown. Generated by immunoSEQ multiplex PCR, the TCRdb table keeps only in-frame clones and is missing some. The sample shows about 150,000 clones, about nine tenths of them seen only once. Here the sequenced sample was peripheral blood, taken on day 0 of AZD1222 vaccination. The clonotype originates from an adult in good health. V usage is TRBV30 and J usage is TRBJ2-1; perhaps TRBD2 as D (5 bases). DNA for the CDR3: TGTGCCTGGAGTGTAGCAGGACTTAACAATGAGCAGTTCTTC. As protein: CAWSVAGLNNEQFF.